Each of the 17 T cell receptor beta chains below was sequenced from the same sample in a study of blood T cell repertoires in COVID-19. The assay was immunoSEQ multiplex PCR, and TCRdb's table has in-frame clones only and misses some. The top ten hold approximately 8% of the sample, which has fewer than 200,000 clones, around four fifths seen once. Sequencing used peripheral blood. The receptor source for this set is a woman of 80 years or more with COVID-19, enrolled during active disease.

This clone has a handful of counts. The chain recombines TRBV5-1 with TRBJ1-1; D not resolved. Deletions cut 4 bases from V and 1 base from J, with 14 bases between. This CDR3 has 15 amino acids. CDR1 and CDR2 (germline): SGHRS, YFSETQ. CDR3 coding DNA: TGCGCCAGCAGCACCGCAGGAGGCCCGAACACTGAAGCTTTCTTT. It yields the protein CASSTAGGPNTEAFF.

The chain employs TRBV7-8 and TRBJ1-3, with D possibly matching TRBD1 (6 bases). This CDR3 contains 16 residues. Germline V gives CDR1 SGHVS, CDR2 FQNEAQ. V shed 4 bases and J shed 0 bases, with 13 bases lying between them. CDR3 nucleotides: TGTGCCAGCAGCTCCGGGGGGCAGAACTCTGGAAACACCATATATTTT. It specifies CASSSGGQNSGNTIYF.

This clone was seen a handful of times. This rearrangement joins TRBV7-6 to TRBJ1-1, with 7 bases that match TRBD1. Trimming removed 1 base from V and 3 bases from J; junction bases left unmatched: 5. Germline-derived CDR1 and CDR2 are SGHVS and FNYEAQ. This CDR3 has 15 residues. In DNA form, the CDR3 reads TGTGCCAGCAGCTTAGGACAGGGTGGGGACACTGAAGCTTTCTTT. The encoded protein is CASSLGQGGDTEAFF.

This clone showed up just a few times. The gene calls are TRBV4-1 and TRBJ2-1; possibly TRBD1 for D (5 bases). The CDR3 covers 13 residues. Trimming left V 4 bases short and J 5 bases short, with 9 bases between. The V gene's germline CDR1 is MGHRA and CDR2 YSYEKL. For the CDR3, the DNA is TGCGCCAGCAGCCGAACAGGAGACAATGAGCAGTTCTTC. It codes for CASSRTGDNEQFF.

This clone came up once. The chain couples TRBV25-1 to TRBJ1-1, with D possibly being TRBD1 (5 bases). V was pared by 0 bases and J by 11 bases, with 10 bases between. Germline V CDR1 and CDR2: MGHDK, SYGVNS. CDR3 length: 12 amino acids. The CDR3 DNA reads TGTGCCAGCAGTGAATATCGGGGGGAGGCTTTCTTT. The encoded protein is CASSEYRGEAFF.

The rearrangement joins TRBV28 to TRBJ2-7, with 10 bases lining up with TRBD1. Germline loops: CDR1 MDHEN, CDR2 SYDVKM. Trimming took 6 bases from V and 3 from J; bases not matched to a gene: 5. The CDR3 sequence is 14 residues long. The CDR3: CASSRTGGVYEQYF. The CDR3 DNA is TGTGCCAGCAGCCGGACAGGGGGAGTCTACGAGCAGTACTTC.

The rearrangement uses TRBV3-1 (or the pseudogene TRBV3-2) and TRBJ2-7, with TRBD2 identical over 10 bases. The CDR3 extends over 18 amino acids. Trimming took 0 bases from V and 1 from J; bases not matched to a gene: 9. Germline V gene lookup returns CDR1 LGHDT and CDR2 YNNKEL (reference sequence). The DNA of the CDR3 is TGTGCCAGCAGCCAAGATCGGGGAATAGCGGGGGGATCCTACGAGCAGTACTTC. It translates to CASSQDRGIAGGSYEQYF.

As concerns this clone: The junction shows a germline mismatch at one end, possibly a read error. This sequence joins TRBV7-7 and TRBJ2-1, with a tentative D call TRBD1 (6 bases). Germline CDR1 reads SSHAT; CDR2 reads FNYEAQ (reference sequence). The CDR3 spans 18 residues. Here the CDR3 reads CASSPTPGRGGEYNEQFF. The DNA of the CDR3 is TGTGCTAGCAGCCCTACGCCCGGTCGAGGGGGAGAATACAATGAGCAGTTCTTC.

The chain has TRBV11-3 and TRBJ2-2, with 10 bases lining up with TRBD1. The V gene end was trimmed by 5 bases and the J gene end by 6 bases; junction bases not matched to a gene: 6. Germline V gene lookup returns CDR1 SGHNT and CDR2 YENEEA. There are 15 residues in the CDR3. The CDR3, as DNA: TGTGCCAGCAGCCTGGGACAGGGGAGCGCCGGGGAGCTGTTTTTT. Its translation is CASSLGQGSAGELFF. Supplemented by reference TRBV11-3 and TRBJ2-2, the full variable domain reads EAGVVQSPRYKIIEKKQPVAFWCNPISGHNTLYWYLQNLGQGPELLIRYENEEAVDDSQLPKDRFSAERLKGVDSTLKIQPAELGDSAVYLCASSLGQGSAGELFFGEGSRLTVL.

This clone was picked up one time. V usage is TRBV10-1 and J usage is TRBJ2-7; TRBD1 matches 10 bases. Trimming at V came to 7 bases and at J to 3 bases, leaving 9 bases not matched to a gene. Germline CDR1 reads WNHNN; CDR2 reads SYGVQD (reference sequence). This CDR3 has 15 amino acids. This chain's CDR3 is CASTRAGTGDYEQYF. CDR3 DNA sequence: TGCGCCAGCACGAGGGCCGGGACAGGGGACTACGAGCAGTACTTC.

This rearrangement joins TRBV19 to TRBJ1-5, with TRBD1 as a possible D gene (6 bases). The CDR3 consists of 13 residues. Trimming removed 4 bases at V and 6 bases at J, with 10 bases between. In germline, CDR1 is LNHDA, CDR2 SQIVND (reference sequence). The CDR3 reads CASSRGPSQPQHF. The CDR3 nucleotides read TGTGCCAGTAGTAGGGGGCCCAGTCAGCCCCAGCATTTT.

In this sample, this clone turned up once. V is TRBV18 and J is TRBJ2-4; a possible D gene is TRBD1 (6 bases). The CDR3 is 16 residues long. Looked up from germline, CDR1 is KGHSH and CDR2 is LQKENI. V was clipped by 3 bases and J by 1 base, with 13 bases between them. CDR3 loop: CASSPRAGAAKNIQYF. In DNA form, the CDR3 reads TGTGCCAGCTCACCTCGGGCAGGGGCGGCCAAAAACATTCAGTACTTC.

The chain links TRBV6-4 to TRBJ1-6; perhaps TRBD1 as D (5 bases). Germline lookup yields CDR1 MRHNA and CDR2 SNTAGT. This CDR3 contains 13 residues. V was clipped by 6 bases and J by 8 bases, with 11 bases between them. The CDR3 DNA reads TGTGCCAGCAGGGGCCAACAGGATTCACCCCTCCACTTT. It is translated as CASRGQQDSPLHF.

J is TRBJ1-4 and V is TRBV5-1, with 7 positions matching TRBD1. This CDR3 comprises 15 residues. Per germline, CDR1 SGHRS and CDR2 YFSETQ. Trimming cost V 0 bases and J 8 bases; bases outside gene matches: 7. CDR3 sequence: CASSLEGGKGEKLFF. The CDR3 nucleotides are TGCGCCAGCAGCTTGGAAGGGGGCAAAGGGGAAAAACTGTTTTTT.

The genes are TRBV6-1 and TRBJ1-2, with a possible D match to TRBD1 (5 bases). Germline-derived CDR1 and CDR2 are MNHNS and SASEGT. The CDR3 is 12 residues long. The V and J ends lost 2 bases and 13 bases respectively, with 14 bases between them. The chain's CDR3 is CASSERGLVGTF. The CDR3 DNA reads as TGTGCCAGCAGTGAAAGGGGTCTGGTCGGCACCTTC.

As for this clone: The same CDR3 can be traced to other DNA sequences in this sample. The rearrangement links TRBV6-5 to TRBJ1-1, with D possibly matching TRBD1 (6 bases). Per the germline V gene, CDR1 is MNHEY and CDR2 is SVGAGI. This CDR3 has 13 residues. The ends were cut back, 2 bases at V and 7 bases at J, with 11 bases in the middle. CDR3 loop: CASSYSGRGEAFF. The CDR3 DNA is TGTGCCAGCAGTTACAGTGGCAGGGGTGAAGCTTTCTTT.

The chain is built from TRBV4-2 and TRBJ2-7; perhaps TRBD1 as D (5 bases). Trimming took 1 base from V and 0 from J, leaving 10 bases between them. The CDR3 has 15 residues. CDR1 is LGHNA and CDR2 is YNFKEQ in the germline V gene. CDR3 region: CASSQGQGYSYEQYF. The CDR3 DNA is TGTGCCAGCAGCCAAGGGCAGGGCTACTCCTACGAGCAGTACTTC.